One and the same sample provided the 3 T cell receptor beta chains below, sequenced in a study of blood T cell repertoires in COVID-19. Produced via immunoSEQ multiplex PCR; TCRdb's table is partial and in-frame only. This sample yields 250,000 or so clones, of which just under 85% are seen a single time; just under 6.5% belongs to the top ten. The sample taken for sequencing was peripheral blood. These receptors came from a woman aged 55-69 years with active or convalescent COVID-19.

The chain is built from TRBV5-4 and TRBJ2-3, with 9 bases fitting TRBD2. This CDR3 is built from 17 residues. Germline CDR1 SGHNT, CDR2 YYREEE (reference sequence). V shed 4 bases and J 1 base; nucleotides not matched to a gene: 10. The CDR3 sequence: CASSVGLAGYRTDTQYF. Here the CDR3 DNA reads TGTGCCAGCAGCGTTGGTCTAGCGGGATACCGCACAGATACGCAGTATTTT. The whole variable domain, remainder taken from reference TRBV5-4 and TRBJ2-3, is ETGVTQSPTHLIKTRGQQVTLRCSSQSGHNTVSWYQQALGQGPQFIFQYYREEENGRGNFPPRFSGLQFPNYSSELNVNALELDDSALYLCASSVGLAGYRTDTQYFGPGTRLTVL.

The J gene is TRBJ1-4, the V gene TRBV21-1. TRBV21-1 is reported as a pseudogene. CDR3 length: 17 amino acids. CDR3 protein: CASSKVFGKYPNEKLFF. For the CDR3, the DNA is TGTGCCAGCAGCAAAGTTTTCGGGAAATACCCTAATGAAAAACTGTTTTTT.

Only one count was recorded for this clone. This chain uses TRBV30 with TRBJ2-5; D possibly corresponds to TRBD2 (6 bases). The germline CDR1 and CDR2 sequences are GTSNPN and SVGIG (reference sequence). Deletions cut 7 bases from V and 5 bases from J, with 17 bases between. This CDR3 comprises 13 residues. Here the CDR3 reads CASLLGGRETQYF. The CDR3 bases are TGTGCCTCCCTGCTGGGGGGACGGGAGACCCAGTACTTC. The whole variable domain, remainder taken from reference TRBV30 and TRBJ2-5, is SQTIHQWPATLVQPVGSPLSLECTVEGTSNPNLYWYRQAAGRGLQLLFYSVGIGQISSEVPQNLSASRPQDRQFILSSKKLLLSDSGFYLCASLLGGRETQYFGPGTRLLVL.